The rows below give T cell receptor beta chains drawn from one sample of a study of T cell repertoires in cytomegalovirus infection. TCRdb processed the reads anew with MiXCR; each CDR3 protein has one entry. The table records fewer than 650,000 distinct CDR3 sequences, just under 40% of them present only once. For these receptors, no antigen is known. The sequences come from cultured PBMCs, collected from culture after CMV antigen stimulation. The source is a human donor in good health (CMV status not recorded). Some clones in this sample may be carry-over from other donors' samples. Both conserved end residues are part of each CDR3. Each record gives: D gene, clone size, J gene, V gene, CDR3 protein, CDR3 DNA. A D gene is named only where the DNA matches it firmly. Size is stated for part of the rows, as once, few or many counts, or as a class when the clone is expanded.

-	many	TRBJ2-2	TRBV12-3/TRBV12-4	CASSRDHPPSGELFF	TGTGCCAGCAGCCGAGACCACCCCCCCTCCGGGGAGCTGTTTTTT
TRBD2	few	TRBJ2-4	TRBV7-8	CASSLEPLALTKNIQYF	TGTGCCAGCAGCTTGGAGCCACTAGCGTTGACCAAAAACATTCAGTACTTC
-	few	TRBJ1-1	TRBV27	CASSSSGENTEAFF	TGTGCCAGCAGTTCCTCCGGGGAGAACACTGAAGCTTTCTTT
-	-	TRBJ1-5	TRBV19	CASRKRDNQPQHF	TGTGCCAGCAGGAAACGGGACAATCAGCCCCAGCATTTT
TRBD2	few	TRBJ2-7	TRBV11-2	CASSLFPGGGYEQYF	TGTGCCAGCAGCTTATTCCCGGGAGGGGGCTACGAGCAGTACTTC
TRBD2	-	TRBJ2-5	TRBV10-2	CASGWGLAGEETQYF	TGCGCCAGCGGTTGGGGACTAGCGGGAGAAGAGACCCAGTACTTC
-	-	TRBJ2-5	TRBV11-3	CASSSSPSGTQYF	TGTGCCAGCAGCTCGTCACCTTCTGGGACCCAGTACTTC
-	-	TRBJ2-7	TRBV11-2	CASSPLKGEAAYEQYF	TGTGCCAGCAGCCCACTTAAAGGGGAGGCGGCCTACGAGCAGTACTTC
-	-	TRBJ2-7	TRBV7-2	CASSPQRERVEQYF	TGTGCCAGCAGCCCTCAACGAGAGCGGGTCGAGCAGTACTTC
-	once	TRBJ2-1	TRBV7-9	CASSSRDRRGQFF	TGTGCCAGCAGCTCCCGGGACCGAAGGGGGCAGTTCTTC
-	few	TRBJ1-1	TRBV7-6	CASSLEGGPNTEAFF	TGTGCCAGCAGCTTAGAGGGGGGACCGAACACTGAAGCTTTCTTT